The rows below give T cell receptor beta chains drawn from one sample of a study of blood T cell repertoires in COVID-19. The table came from immunoSEQ multiplex PCR; TCRdb's copy has only in-frame clones and leaves some out. The sample holds approximately 150,000 clones, around nine tenths seen once. Sequenced: peripheral blood. The receptors stem from a woman at least 80 years old with COVID-19, enrolled during active disease. The CDR3 runs from the conserved cysteine through the conserved F or W. D genes are given only for firm matches. Clone size, where shown, is once, few, many, or a class for clones that have expanded.

cdr3_nt: TGTGCCAGCAGCTTGGAGAGCGGGGCCTACGAGCAGTACTTC; cdr3_aa: CASSLESGAYEQYF; clone_size: once; v_call: TRBV7-8; j_call: TRBJ2-7; d_call: TRBD2
cdr3_nt: TGTGCCAGCAGCCCCGGGACTAGCGGGAGGTTCGGCCCCTACGAGCAGTACTTC; cdr3_aa: CASSPGTSGRFGPYEQYF; clone_size: -; v_call: TRBV7-2; j_call: TRBJ2-7; d_call: TRBD2
cdr3_nt: TGTGCCAGCAGTTACTCGAACAGGGCGACTGAAAAACTGTTTTTT; cdr3_aa: CASSYSNRATEKLFF; clone_size: -; v_call: TRBV6-5; j_call: TRBJ1-4; d_call: -
cdr3_nt: TGTGCCAGCAGTAGGGACAGGGGAGGATCCGGGGAGCTGTTTTTT; cdr3_aa: CASSRDRGGSGELFF; clone_size: -; v_call: TRBV6-2/TRBV6-3; j_call: TRBJ2-2; d_call: TRBD1
cdr3_nt: TGTGCCAGCTCACCCGGGACAGGGGGGTTTGGCTACACCTTC; cdr3_aa: CASSPGTGGFGYTF; clone_size: once; v_call: TRBV18; j_call: TRBJ1-2; d_call: TRBD1
cdr3_nt: TGCAGTGGGACTAGGGAGGATACGCAGTATTTT; cdr3_aa: CSGTREDTQYF; clone_size: -; v_call: TRBV20-1; j_call: TRBJ2-3; d_call: TRBD2
cdr3_nt: TGTGCCAGCAGCCTCTTGTGGAACACTGAAGCTTTCTTT; cdr3_aa: CASSLLWNTEAFF; clone_size: -; v_call: TRBV7-9; j_call: TRBJ1-1; d_call: -
cdr3_nt: TGTGCCACCAGCTGGGGCCGGGGGGCTGGAAATCAGCCCCAGCATTTT; cdr3_aa: CATSWGRGAGNQPQHF; clone_size: -; v_call: TRBV15; j_call: TRBJ1-5; d_call: -
cdr3_nt: TGTGCCAGCAGCTTAGCGCTGGCAGGGGGCGGATTCCAAGAGACCCAGTACTTC; cdr3_aa: CASSLALAGGGFQETQYF; clone_size: once; v_call: TRBV7-2; j_call: TRBJ2-5; d_call: TRBD1
cdr3_nt: TGTGCCAGTAGCTATTTCACAGGGATTTTGGTCAATCAGCCCCAGCATTTT; cdr3_aa: CASSYFTGILVNQPQHF; clone_size: -; v_call: TRBV19; j_call: TRBJ1-5; d_call: -
cdr3_nt: TGTGCCAGTAGTATAAGGACAGGGGTTCGCTATGGCTACACCTTC; cdr3_aa: CASSIRTGVRYGYTF; clone_size: -; v_call: TRBV19; j_call: TRBJ1-2; d_call: TRBD1
cdr3_nt: TGTGCCAGCAGCCCCGAGCGGATTCGGGAGCAGTACTTC; cdr3_aa: CASSPERIREQYF; clone_size: -; v_call: TRBV28; j_call: TRBJ2-7; d_call: -
cdr3_nt: TGTGCCAGCAGAGAAGTACAGGGGATCGATGAAAAACTGTTTTTT; cdr3_aa: CASREVQGIDEKLFF; clone_size: -; v_call: TRBV2; j_call: TRBJ1-4; d_call: TRBD1
cdr3_nt: TGTGCCAGTAGTATTCAGGGGGCCCAGAACACCGGGGAGCTGTTTTTT; cdr3_aa: CASSIQGAQNTGELFF; clone_size: -; v_call: TRBV19; j_call: TRBJ2-2; d_call: TRBD1
cdr3_nt: TGTGCCAGTAGGGGGACTAGCGAGATCTACAATGAGCAGTTCTTC; cdr3_aa: CASRGTSEIYNEQFF; clone_size: -; v_call: TRBV19; j_call: TRBJ2-1; d_call: TRBD2
cdr3_nt: TGTGCCAGCAGTGGGGACAGGGGAAGTGGACCCCTCCACTTT; cdr3_aa: CASSGDRGSGPLHF; clone_size: -; v_call: TRBV2; j_call: TRBJ1-6; d_call: TRBD1
cdr3_nt: TGTGCCAGTAGCCCGACAGGGTCCTCCACTGAAGCTTTCTTT; cdr3_aa: CASSPTGSSTEAFF; clone_size: -; v_call: TRBV19; j_call: TRBJ1-1; d_call: TRBD1
cdr3_nt: TGCGCCAGCAGCTTGGAAGCAGGGCTGAACACTGAAGCTTTCTTT; cdr3_aa: CASSLEAGLNTEAFF; clone_size: -; v_call: TRBV5-1; j_call: TRBJ1-1; d_call: -
cdr3_nt: TGTGCCAGTACTTGGACTGGTCTCTCTGGAAACACCATATATTTT; cdr3_aa: CASTWTGLSGNTIYF; clone_size: -; v_call: TRBV19; j_call: TRBJ1-3; d_call: -
cdr3_nt: TGTGCCAGCAGCCCCCTCGGGGACAGGGGCCAAGAGACCCAGTACTTC; cdr3_aa: CASSPLGDRGQETQYF; clone_size: -; v_call: TRBV9; j_call: TRBJ2-5; d_call: TRBD1
cdr3_nt: TGTGCCAGCAGTTCCGGGGGTGACACTGAAGCTTTCTTT; cdr3_aa: CASSSGGDTEAFF; clone_size: -; v_call: TRBV6-6; j_call: TRBJ1-1; d_call: -
cdr3_nt: TGTGCCAGCAGTATCATTTCGGGGGGCGGTGAGCAGTTCTTC; cdr3_aa: CASSIISGGGEQFF; clone_size: -; v_call: TRBV28; j_call: TRBJ2-1; d_call: -
cdr3_nt: TGTGCCAGCTCACCGAATAGCGGGAGGTCCTACAATGAGCAGTTCTTC; cdr3_aa: CASSPNSGRSYNEQFF; clone_size: -; v_call: TRBV18; j_call: TRBJ2-1; d_call: TRBD2
cdr3_nt: TGTGCCAGCAGCACGACAGGCAGCTCCTACGAGCAGTACTTC; cdr3_aa: CASSTTGSSYEQYF; clone_size: -; v_call: TRBV7-2; j_call: TRBJ2-7; d_call: -
cdr3_nt: TGTGCCAGCAGCTTAGGATCGGGCGGGACTAGCGGGAGAGCCGAGCAGTACTTC; cdr3_aa: CASSLGSGGTSGRAEQYF; clone_size: many; v_call: TRBV7-6; j_call: TRBJ2-7; d_call: TRBD2
cdr3_nt: TGTGCCAGCAGTTCCATGGGACATGGTGGCGAGCAGTACTTC; cdr3_aa: CASSSMGHGGEQYF; clone_size: -; v_call: TRBV6-2/TRBV6-3; j_call: TRBJ2-7; d_call: -
cdr3_nt: TGTGCCAGCAGTTGGACAGGGGAGGGTCGCGAGCAGTACTTC; cdr3_aa: CASSWTGEGREQYF; clone_size: -; v_call: TRBV6-6; j_call: TRBJ2-7; d_call: TRBD1
cdr3_nt: TGCGCCAGCAGCCAGACCGGGACAGGCCTTCAAAACATTCAGTACTTC; cdr3_aa: CASSQTGTGLQNIQYF; clone_size: -; v_call: TRBV5-1; j_call: TRBJ2-4; d_call: TRBD1
cdr3_nt: TGTGCCAGCAGCGTAGCTTCCTTATCCGGGGAGCTGTTTTTT; cdr3_aa: CASSVASLSGELFF; clone_size: -; v_call: TRBV9; j_call: TRBJ2-2; d_call: -
cdr3_nt: TGTGCCAGCAGCTTGGCCGGGATTCCAGAGACCCAGTACTTC; cdr3_aa: CASSLAGIPETQYF; clone_size: -; v_call: TRBV5-6; j_call: TRBJ2-5; d_call: -
cdr3_nt: TGCGCCAGCAGCCAAGATTGGGGGGACAATCAGCCCCAGCATTTT; cdr3_aa: CASSQDWGDNQPQHF; clone_size: -; v_call: TRBV4-3; j_call: TRBJ1-5; d_call: -
cdr3_nt: TGCGCCAGCAGCCAAGATAACGGACTAGCGGAGAAGTACTTC; cdr3_aa: CASSQDNGLAEKYF; clone_size: -; v_call: TRBV4-1; j_call: TRBJ2-7; d_call: TRBD2
cdr3_nt: TGTGCCAGCAGCGCTAGCGGGAGCTCCTACAATGAGCAGTTCTTC; cdr3_aa: CASSASGSSYNEQFF; clone_size: -; v_call: TRBV9; j_call: TRBJ2-1; d_call: TRBD2
cdr3_nt: TGTGCCAGTAGTACTGACAGGGTCGGGTCCGGGGAGCTGTTTTTT; cdr3_aa: CASSTDRVGSGELFF; clone_size: -; v_call: TRBV19; j_call: TRBJ2-2; d_call: TRBD1
cdr3_nt: TGTGCCAGCAGCCTGGACAGTAACACCGGGGAGCTGTTTTTT; cdr3_aa: CASSLDSNTGELFF; clone_size: -; v_call: TRBV9; j_call: TRBJ2-2; d_call: -
cdr3_nt: TGCGCCAGCAGCCAAGATTCTAGCGGGAGTGGCGAGCAGTACTTC; cdr3_aa: CASSQDSSGSGEQYF; clone_size: -; v_call: TRBV4-3; j_call: TRBJ2-7; d_call: TRBD2
cdr3_nt: TGTGCCAGCAGCTCCAGGGGGAACACTGAAGCTTTCTTT; cdr3_aa: CASSSRGNTEAFF; clone_size: -; v_call: TRBV5-4; j_call: TRBJ1-1; d_call: -